This T cell receptor (beta chain) was sequenced in a study of blood T cell repertoires in COVID-19. Study-level information: Both acute and convalescent COVID-19 samples were obtained from the United States, Italy and Spain. T cells, B-cell-depleted T cells, or PBMCs supplied cDNA or gDNA.

As processed by the authors: Estimation of nucleated cell counts relied on the amplification of reference gene primers. Assay used: immunoSEQ multiplex PCR; TCRdb lists only in-frame clones, some missing. The DNA gave D and trimming, while V, J and clone size come from that table. This sample has roughly 230,000 clones, with over 80% found just once. V was shortened by 7 bases and J by 0 bases, with 9 bases between the two germline ends. The germline V gene encodes CDR1 MDHEN and CDR2 SYDVKM. CDR3 size: 13 residues. The sample holds a few counts of this clone. This chain uses TRBV28 with TRBJ1-1; D call uncertain. The sample comprised peripheral blood. The TCR was taken from a man in his forties with acute or convalescent COVID-19. In nucleotides, the CDR3 is TGTGCCAGCATCCAACAGATGAACACTGAAGCTTTCTTT. As protein: CASIQQMNTEAFF.